These 21 T cell receptor beta chains were all obtained from the same sample, sequenced in a study of blood T cell repertoires in COVID-19. TCRdb's copy holds only in-frame clones and misses some; the assay was immunoSEQ multiplex PCR. The sample has about 130,000 clones, around 83% seen once. The sample taken for sequencing was peripheral blood. The receptors were sampled from a man aged 35 to 55 with active or convalescent COVID-19.

V is TRBV10-2 and J is TRBJ1-1, with D maybe TRBD1 (5 bases). The CDR3 consists of 13 residues. CDR1 and CDR2 from the germline V gene are WSHSY and SAAADI. V lost 6 bases, J lost 11 bases, and 19 bases lay in between. CDR3 sequence reads: CASRDTGRPVAFF. DNA of the CDR3: TGCGCCAGCAGGGATACAGGTCGCCCCGTCGCTTTCTTT.

The chain has TRBV12-5 and TRBJ1-4; perhaps TRBD1 as D (5 bases). The CDR3 spans 14 residues. Looked up from germline, CDR1 is LGHNT and CDR2 is FRNRAP. The V and J ends lost 0 bases and 8 bases respectively, with 10 bases between them. Here the CDR3 reads CASGLVQGWEKLFF. The CDR3 DNA reads as TGTGCTAGTGGTTTGGTCCAGGGTTGGGAAAAACTGTTTTTT. Looking up the rest from reference TRBV12-5 and TRBJ1-4 gives the full variable domain: DARVTQTPRHKVTEMGQEVTMRCQPILGHNTVFWYRQTMMQGLELLAYFRNRAPLDDSGMPKDRFSAEMPDATLATLKIQPSEPRDSAVYFCASGLVQGWEKLFFGSGTQLSVL.

V is TRBV18 and J is TRBJ2-3, with 9 bases that match TRBD2. The germline V gene has CDR1 KGHSH and CDR2 LQKENI. V trimming: 3 bases; J trimming: 1 base; junction bases outside the gene matches: 8. This CDR3 has 17 residues. CDR3 in DNA: TGTGCCAGCTCACCGAGCGGCGGGGGGGCCGGCACAGATACGCAGTATTTT. It encodes CASSPSGGGAGTDTQYF.

V gene TRBV27 combines with J gene TRBJ2-3; D unclear. Between the trimmed V and J ends, which lost 6 bases and 3 bases, there was a span of 10 bases. CDR3 length equals 13 residues. Germline-derived CDR1 and CDR2 are MNHEY and SMNVEV (reference sequence). CDR3 residues: CASRTPGTDTQYF. The CDR3 nucleotides are TGTGCCAGCAGGACGCCAGGAACAGATACGCAGTATTTT.

This chain links TRBV7-8 with TRBJ2-7, with a possible D match to TRBD2 (6 bases). There are 12 residues in the CDR3. CDR1 is SGHVS and CDR2 is FQNEAQ in the germline V gene. Trimming took off 5 bases at V and 4 bases at J, with 9 bases between the two ends. The CDR3 nucleotides read TGTGCCAGCAGCCCACGGGAGTACGAGCAGTACTTC. It is translated as CASSPREYEQYF.

This clone was detected only a few times. The chain employs TRBV5-1 and TRBJ2-7, with D unresolved. In germline, CDR1 is SGHRS, CDR2 YFSETQ. This CDR3 comprises 14 residues. V gave up 0 bases and J gave up 2 bases, with 9 bases separating them. The DNA of the CDR3 is TGCGCCAGCAGCTTGGCACATACCACCTACGAGCAGTACTTC. This gives the protein CASSLAHTTYEQYF.

The chain recombines TRBV11-2 with TRBJ2-7; a weak D match, TRBD2 (6 bases). The germline V and J ends were trimmed by 0 bases and 3 bases, with 15 bases remaining between them. Germline CDR1 is SGHAT and CDR2 is FQNNGV. There are 16 residues in the CDR3. CDR3 region: CASSLEEGMGYYEQYF. As DNA, the CDR3 is TGTGCCAGCAGCTTAGAGGAGGGAATGGGATACTACGAGCAGTACTTC. The variable domain in full, completed from reference TRBV11-2 and TRBJ2-7, reads EAGVAQSPRYKIIEKRQSVAFWCNPISGHATLYWYQQILGQGPKLLIQFQNNGVVDDSQLPKDRFSAERLKGVDSTLKIQPAKLEDSAVYLCASSLEEGMGYYEQYFGPGTRLTVT.

The table lists this clone with a count of one. The rearrangement joins TRBV6-2 or TRBV6-3 to TRBJ2-5; 9 positions match TRBD2. Germline V gene lookup returns CDR1 MNHEY and CDR2 SVGEGT. CDR3 length: 16 amino acids. V trimming: 4 bases; J trimming: 5 bases; junction bases outside the gene matches: 11. The chain's CDR3 is CASSFPLLAGGETQYF. As DNA, the CDR3 is TGTGCCAGCAGTTTTCCCTTACTAGCGGGTGGGGAGACCCAGTACTTC.

In nucleotides, the CDR3 is TGTGCCAGTAGTATCTCCGGGACAACTTACGAGCAGTACTTC. It translates to CASSISGTTYEQYF. This chain uses TRBV19 with TRBJ2-7, with D possibly TRBD1 on 6 matching bases. V was pared by 3 bases and J by 4 bases, with 13 bases between. CDR3 length: 14 residues. Germline CDR1 LNHDA, CDR2 SQIVND (reference sequence).

The chain carries TRBV19 and TRBJ2-3; 12 bases are a match to TRBD2. The length of the CDR3 is 16 residues. The trim removed 6 bases at V and 2 bases at J, leaving 6 bases unmatched. CDR1 is LNHDA, CDR2 SQIVND, per germline (reference sequence). Here the CDR3 DNA reads TGTGCCAGTAGACTAGCGGGGGGACGAGACACAGATACGCAGTATTTT. Translating it yields CASRLAGGRDTDTQYF.

This clone appeared a single time. The rearrangement links TRBV7-2 to TRBJ1-6, with TRBD1 identical over 10 bases. Germline V lookup: CDR1 SGHTA, CDR2 FQGNSA. J was trimmed by 7 bases and V by 6 bases; bases with no gene match: 6. The CDR3 is 15 amino acids. The DNA for the CDR3 is TGTGCCAGCAGTGGGGACAGGGGAAAGAATTCACCCCTCCACTTT. Its protein is CASSGDRGKNSPLHF.

This chain uses TRBV4-3 with TRBJ1-2, with TRBD1 matching 7 bases. This CDR3 spans 16 amino acids. Germline V gene sequence: CDR1 LGHNA, CDR2 YSLEER. Losses at the gene ends were 0 bases for V and 8 bases for J; bases not matched to a gene: 12. The CDR3 here is CASSQDKGARSKGYTF. CDR3 DNA sequence: TGCGCCAGCAGCCAAGACAAGGGGGCGCGTTCGAAAGGCTACACCTTC.

The V gene is TRBV3-1 (or the pseudogene TRBV3-2), the J gene TRBJ1-4; no definite D call. Germline V gene data show CDR1 as LGHDT and CDR2 as YNNKEL (reference sequence). The CDR3 consists of 17 residues. With 1 base removed from V and 2 bases from J, the gap between germline ends came to 14 bases. The CDR3 region is CASSQGAGRLTNEKLFF. Here the CDR3 DNA reads TGTGCCAGCAGCCAAGGCGCAGGCAGGTTGACTAATGAAAAACTGTTTTTT.

The CDR3: CASSPPGRNTEAFF. In DNA form, the CDR3 reads TGTGCCAGCTCACCGCCGGGGAGGAACACTGAAGCTTTCTTT. J is TRBJ1-1 and V is TRBV18; no clear D. This CDR3 contains 14 residues. The germline V and J ends were trimmed by 3 bases and 1 base, with 9 bases remaining between them. Germline V CDR1 and CDR2: KGHSH, LQKENI.

This chain's CDR3 is CASSWTGTSEQFF. The CDR3 nucleotides are TGCGCCAGCAGCTGGACAGGGACAAGTGAGCAGTTCTTC. The rearrangement uses TRBV5-1 and TRBJ2-1; 8 bases match TRBD1. The CDR3 totals 13 residues. Germline values: CDR1 SGHRS, CDR2 YFSETQ. V trimming: 3 bases; J trimming: 9 bases; junction bases outside the gene matches: 5.

This clone was counted between two and nine times. CDR3: CASSLVWSSGNTIYF. CDR3 DNA: TGTGCCAGCAGCTTGGTGTGGAGCTCTGGAAACACCATATATTTT. The chain recombines TRBV5-6 with TRBJ1-3; D is uncertain. Germline V gene data show CDR1 as SGHDT and CDR2 as YYEEEE. The CDR3 spans 15 residues. V was shortened by 0 bases and J by 0 bases, with 7 bases between the two germline ends. The full variable domain, in which reference TRBV5-6 and TRBJ1-3 provide the parts outside the CDR3, is DAGVTQSPTHLIKTRGQQVTLRCSPKSGHDTVSWYQQALGQGPQFIFQYYEEEERQRGNFPDRFSGHQFPNYSSELNVNALLLGDSALYLCASSLVWSSGNTIYFGEGSWLTVV.

This sequence joins TRBV6-6 and TRBJ1-5; possible D gene TRBD1, 6 bases. There are 16 residues in the CDR3. V lost 9 bases, J lost 4 bases, and 22 bases lay in between. Germline V gene lookup returns CDR1 MNHNY and CDR2 SVGAGI (reference sequence). Written as DNA, the CDR3 is TGTGCCAGTGGGCCTTGGCTGGGGGCGAGTAATCAGCCCCAGCATTTT. It translates to CASGPWLGASNQPQHF.

The J gene is TRBJ2-7, the V gene TRBV10-2; 7 bases line up with TRBD1. The trim removed 8 bases at V and 3 bases at J, leaving 19 bases unmatched. The length of the CDR3 is 17 residues. The germline V gene has CDR1 WSHSY and CDR2 SAAADI. In DNA, the CDR3 is TGCGCCAGCGCTGGGCGACGGCCACAGGGGAATAGCTACGAGCAGTACTTC. The encoded protein is CASAGRRPQGNSYEQYF.

CDR3 residues: CASSLAGGPDEQFF. In DNA form, the CDR3 reads TGTGCCAGCAGCTTAGCGGGGGGGCCCGATGAGCAGTTCTTC. The rearrangement joins TRBV7-2 to TRBJ2-1; D might be TRBD2 (7 bases). Trimming left V 0 bases short and J 8 bases short, with 11 bases between. CDR3 size: 14 residues. Germline CDR1 is SGHTA and CDR2 is FQGNSA.

The CDR3, as DNA: TGTGCCAGCAATGGACAGGGGGCATCAGATACGCAGTATTTT. As protein: CASNGQGASDTQYF. The chain uses TRBV9 and TRBJ2-3; 11 bases align to TRBD1. V shed 6 bases, J shed 4 bases, and the junction held 4 bases outside the gene matches. This CDR3 region has 14 residues. Germline V gene lookup returns CDR1 SGDLS and CDR2 YYNGEE.

The chain carries TRBV6-6 and TRBJ1-6; D gene ambiguous. Trimming removed 2 bases from V and 9 bases from J, with 11 bases in between. CDR3 length: 14 amino acids. In germline, CDR1 is MNHNY, CDR2 SVGAGI (reference sequence). The CDR3 is CASSYNKEGSPLHF. CDR3 nucleotides: TGTGCCAGCAGTTACAATAAGGAGGGTTCACCCCTCCACTTT.